A selection of T cell receptor beta chains follows, all from one sample in a study of cytomegalovirus exposure and HLA in healthy donors. Clones were sequenced by immunoSEQ multiplex PCR, and TCRdb holds only the in-frame ones, with some missing. The sample records 100,000 to 150,000 clones, around four fifths being singletons. Specimen: PBMCs. Every receptor here comes from a boy aged 5 to 17 in good health and CMV-seronegative. CDR3s include the opening cysteine and the closing phenylalanine or tryptophan. The D gene is left open where the match is weak. The size entry is marked missing in some rows and otherwise reads once, few, many or a size class.

TRBD2,TRBV2,-,TRBJ2-7,CASSGVSGTNRYEQYF,TGTGCCAGCAGTGGGGTTAGCGGGACGAACCGCTACGAGCAGTACTTC
-,TRBV5-1,-,TRBJ1-1,CASSLAGWRVEGTEAFF,TGCGCCAGCAGCCTCGCGGGGTGGAGGGTCGAGGGCACTGAAGCTTTCTTT
-,TRBV29-1,-,TRBJ1-2,CSVTVVSGSLHYGYTF,TGCAGCGTCACGGTCGTGTCAGGGTCACTCCACTATGGCTACACCTTC
TRBD2,TRBV7-9,-,TRBJ2-2,CASSITSGNTGELFF,TGTGCCAGCAGCATTACTAGCGGGAACACCGGGGAGCTGTTTTTT
-,TRBV27,-,TRBJ1-1,CASSLSEANTEAFF,TGTGCCAGCAGTTTATCGGAGGCTAACACTGAAGCTTTCTTT
-,TRBV12-5,-,TRBJ1-2,CASGLVPAGTYGYTF,TGTGCTAGTGGTTTGGTGCCAGCGGGAACCTATGGCTACACCTTC
-,TRBV30,-,TRBJ1-1,CAWSGTGYTEAFF,TGTGCCTGGAGTGGTACAGGGTACACTGAAGCTTTCTTT
-,TRBV4-1,-,TRBJ2-7,CASSQVVTPSSYEQYF,TGCGCCAGCAGCCAAGTAGTGACTCCTAGCTCCTACGAGCAGTACTTC
TRBD2,TRBV4-2,-,TRBJ2-1,CASSRETSGGNEQFF,TGTGCCAGCAGCCGAGAGACTAGCGGGGGAAATGAGCAGTTCTTC
TRBD2,TRBV7-7,-,TRBJ2-2,CASSTRTSPGELFF,TGTGCCAGCAGCACCCGGACTAGCCCCGGGGAGCTGTTTTTT
-,TRBV30,-,TRBJ1-5,CAWSGESNQPQHF,TGTGCCTGGTCAGGGGAGAGCAATCAGCCCCAGCATTTT
TRBD1,TRBV2,once,TRBJ1-5,CASRRDQGANQPQHF,TGTGCCAGCAGGCGGGACCAGGGGGCCAATCAGCCCCAGCATTTT
TRBD2,TRBV7-2,-,TRBJ2-5,CASSVQAGSGETQYF,TGTGCCAGCAGCGTACAAGCGGGATCTGGGGAGACCCAGTACTTC
TRBD2,TRBV11-2,-,TRBJ2-3,CASSHSGALLDTQYF,TGTGCCAGCAGCCATAGCGGGGCGTTGTTAGATACGCAGTATTTT
-,TRBV30,-,TRBJ1-2,CAWRVGWRGYTF,TGTGCCTGGAGAGTTGGCTGGCGGGGCTACACCTTC
-,TRBV15,once,TRBJ1-1,CATSVRGTTEAFF,TGTGCCACCAGTGTTCGAGGTACCACTGAAGCTTTCTTT
-,TRBV11-3,-,TRBJ2-4,CASSLDGGENIQYF,TGTGCCAGCAGCTTAGATGGCGGGGAAAACATTCAGTACTTC
-,TRBV7-2,-,TRBJ2-4,CASSLGSSGFKNIQYF,TGTGCCAGCAGCTTAGGTAGCAGCGGGTTTAAAAACATTCAGTACTTC
-,TRBV7-9,-,TRBJ2-3,CASSPRDSLRGADTQYF,TGTGCCAGCAGCCCCCGGGACTCCCTTCGGGGCGCAGATACGCAGTATTTT
-,TRBV4-3,-,TRBJ2-7,CASSQDEGGGSYEQYF,TGCGCCAGCAGCCAAGATGAAGGTGGAGGCTCCTACGAGCAGTACTTC
TRBD1,TRBV6-5,once,TRBJ1-2,CASSYRQGVDYGYTF,TGTGCCAGCAGTTACAGACAGGGGGTGGACTATGGCTACACCTTC
TRBD2,TRBV10-3,-,TRBJ2-7,CAISESSGMNHEQYF,TGTGCCATCAGTGAGTCTAGCGGGATGAACCACGAGCAGTACTTC
TRBD1,TRBV7-9,-,TRBJ2-4,CASSFAGGIAKNIQYF,TGTGCCAGCAGCTTTGCAGGGGGTATAGCCAAAAACATTCAGTACTTC
-,TRBV21-1,-,TRBJ2-3,CASSCSGLAGIEDTQYF,TGTGCCAGCAGCTGTTCTGGACTAGCGGGAATCGAAGATACGCAGTATTTT
-,TRBV6-1,few,TRBJ1-4,CASSDGWAGEKLFF,TGTGCCAGCAGTGACGGTTGGGCGGGGGAAAAACTGTTTTTT
-,TRBV5-4,-,TRBJ1-2,CASRPAGDGYTF,TGTGCCAGCAGACCCGCGGGGGATGGCTACACCTTC
-,TRBV4-1,-,TRBJ2-7,CASSQDKYRDYEQYF,TGCGCCAGCAGCCAAGATAAATACAGGGACTACGAGCAGTACTTC
TRBD2,TRBV29-1,-,TRBJ2-7,CSVVGLAGASYEQYF,TGCAGCGTTGTTGGGCTAGCGGGGGCCTCCTACGAGCAGTACTTC
TRBD1,TRBV25-1,-,TRBJ2-3,CASSGWGTGGTDTQYF,TGTGCCAGCAGCGGGTGGGGAACAGGGGGCACAGATACGCAGTATTTT
-,TRBV5-1,-,TRBJ2-7,CASSWTVGYEQYF,TGCGCCAGCAGCTGGACAGTGGGCTACGAGCAGTACTTC
TRBD2,TRBV4-3,-,TRBJ2-3,CASSQDRSGSSVWTDTQYF,TGCGCCAGCAGCCAAGATCGTAGCGGGAGTAGTGTTTGGACAGATACGCAGTATTTT
TRBD1,TRBV29-1,-,TRBJ2-7,CSVRQGEDYEQYF,TGCAGCGTAAGACAGGGGGAAGACTACGAGCAGTACTTC
TRBD2,TRBV5-1,-,TRBJ2-1,CASSLAGGPLEEQFF,TGCGCCAGCAGCTTAGCGGGAGGGCCTTTAGAAGAGCAGTTCTTC
TRBD2,TRBV29-1,-,TRBJ2-2,CSTPGLAGWGTGELFF,TGCAGCACCCCGGGACTAGCGGGATGGGGGACCGGGGAGCTGTTTTTT
-,TRBV7-2,once,TRBJ1-1,CASSLARNTEAFF,TGTGCCAGCAGCTTAGCCAGGAACACTGAAGCTTTCTTT
-,TRBV6-5,-,TRBJ1-1,CASSYSREGGTEAFF,TGTGCCAGCAGTTACTCGCGGGAAGGCGGCACTGAAGCTTTCTTT
TRBD2,TRBV4-2,-,TRBJ2-1,CASSSRSGGYNEQFF,TGTGCCAGCAGCTCGAGAAGCGGGGGGTACAATGAGCAGTTCTTC
TRBD2,TRBV4-1,-,TRBJ2-2,CASSPFTGGNTGELFF,TGCGCCAGCAGCCCATTTACGGGGGGGAACACCGGGGAGCTGTTTTTT
-,TRBV4-3,-,TRBJ1-1,CASSPSYRSQDMNTEAFF,TGCGCCAGCAGCCCAAGTTACAGGAGCCAAGACATGAACACTGAAGCTTTCTTT
TRBD2,TRBV2,-,TRBJ2-3,CASSVGTSGYTDTQYF,TGTGCCAGCAGTGTGGGGACTAGCGGGTACACAGATACGCAGTATTTT
TRBD1,TRBV30,-,TRBJ2-7,CAWSVDRGPEQYF,TGTGCCTGGAGTGTCGACAGGGGGCCTGAGCAGTACTTC
TRBD1,TRBV18,-,TRBJ2-7,CASSHTGGGSYEQYF,TGTGCCAGCTCACACACAGGGGGTGGCTCCTACGAGCAGTACTTC